The clone carrying this T cell receptor beta chain was detected only once. The source of the sample is a study of monozygotic twins with cystic fibrosis. Here immunoSEQ multiplex PCR was the method, and the copy in TCRdb shows in-frame clones only, minus some. The repertoire holds 30,000 to 35,000 clones, with approximately 72% as singletons. V dropped 2 bases and J dropped 5 bases, with 6 bases sitting between them. Germline CDR1 KGHSH, CDR2 LQKENI. There are 12 residues in the CDR3. The sequence came from a girl aged 5 to 17 with cystic fibrosis. Sequenced material: blood. V and J are TRBV18 and TRBJ2-5; D uncertain. This CDR3 is CASSPGVETQYF. The CDR3 DNA is TGTGCCAGCTCACCAGGGGTTGAGACCCAGTACTTC.